This T cell receptor beta chain was identified in a study of CDR3 diversity in severe acne. TCRdb re-derived calls from the PCR reads in MiXCR, one entry per CDR3 protein. The sample lists over 90,000 distinct CDR3 sequences; more than 45% were seen once. This clonotype was recorded many times. Source material: blood. This receptor was taken from a male donor with acne.

Here the CDR3 reads CANGDSPGKSPLHF. The CDR3 DNA reads TGTGCCAACGGGGACAGCCCTGGGAAGTCGCCCCTCCACTTT. The chain joins TRBV10-3 to TRBJ1-6, with 7 positions matching TRBD1. Trimming removed 10 bases from V and 13 bases from J; junction bases left unmatched: 16. This CDR3 contains 14 residues. Germline CDR1 ENHRY, CDR2 SYGVKD.